A selection of T cell receptor beta chains follows, all from one sample in a study of blood T cells in healthy people across ages. TCRdb re-called the 5' RACE reads with MiXCR, one entry per CDR3 protein. There are 1.5 million to 2 million distinct CDR3 sequences in the sample; approximately 28% occur only once, and 7.7% lies in the top ten. Sequenced material: blood. The receptors originated from a woman in her 30s in good health. CDR3s include the opening cysteine and the closing phenylalanine or tryptophan. A D gene is named only where the DNA matches it firmly. Clone size is given for some rows only: seen once, a few or many times, or a class if the clone is expanded.

j_gene: TRBJ1-2
v_gene: TRBV21-1
d_gene: .
abundance: once
CDR3aa: CASSPARRGFNYGYTF
CDR3nt: TGTGCCAGCAGCCCCGCCCGAAGGGGATTTAACTATGGCTACACCTTC

j_gene: TRBJ2-1
v_gene: TRBV3-1
d_gene: .
abundance: .
CDR3aa: CASRGGGHEQFF
CDR3nt: TGTGCCAGCAGGGGAGGGGGCCATGAGCAGTTCTTC

j_gene: TRBJ2-7
v_gene: TRBV6-6
d_gene: .
abundance: many
CDR3aa: CATGGGPREQYF
CDR3nt: TGTGCCACGGGCGGAGGGCCTCGGGAGCAGTACTTC

j_gene: TRBJ2-7
v_gene: TRBV20-1
d_gene: .
abundance: many
CDR3aa: CSARERGYEQYF
CDR3nt: TGCAGTGCTAGGGAAAGGGGCTACGAGCAGTACTTC

j_gene: TRBJ2-4
v_gene: TRBV29-1
d_gene: TRBD1
abundance: many
CDR3aa: CSVIKDWTGENIQYF
CDR3nt: TGCAGCGTTATAAAAGATTGGACAGGGGAAAACATTCAGTACTTC

j_gene: TRBJ2-4
v_gene: TRBV29-1
d_gene: .
abundance: .
CDR3aa: CSVVGGIAKNIQYF
CDR3nt: TGCAGCGTTGTCGGGGGAATAGCCAAAAACATTCAGTACTTC

j_gene: TRBJ1-1
v_gene: TRBV7-9
d_gene: TRBD1
abundance: few
CDR3aa: CASSWGQGFTEAFF
CDR3nt: TGTGCCAGCAGCTGGGGACAGGGGTTCACTGAAGCTTTCTTT

j_gene: TRBJ2-3
v_gene: TRBV6-5
d_gene: .
abundance: few
CDR3aa: CASSYSNRPTDTQYF
CDR3nt: TGTGCCAGCAGTTACTCCAACCGTCCCACAGATACGCAGTATTTT

j_gene: TRBJ1-1
v_gene: TRBV7-2
d_gene: .
abundance: few
CDR3aa: CASKVSMNTEAFF
CDR3nt: TGTGCCAGCAAGGTATCCATGAACACTGAAGCTTTCTTT

j_gene: TRBJ2-3
v_gene: TRBV6-6
d_gene: .
abundance: few
CDR3aa: CAISSPDREVTNTQYF
CDR3nt: TGTGCCATCAGTTCACCAGACAGGGAGGTAACTAATACGCAGTATTTT

j_gene: TRBJ1-2
v_gene: TRBV19
d_gene: .
abundance: once
CDR3aa: CASSSRVVYGYTF
CDR3nt: TGTGCCAGTAGTAGCAGGGTGGTCTATGGCTACACCTTC

j_gene: TRBJ2-3
v_gene: TRBV6-5
d_gene: TRBD1
abundance: many
CDR3aa: CASSQGAVIYTQYF
CDR3nt: TGTGCCAGCAGCCAGGGGGCGGTTATATATACGCAGTATTTT

j_gene: TRBJ2-5
v_gene: TRBV27
d_gene: TRBD1
abundance: few
CDR3aa: CARNRGRKETQYF
CDR3nt: TGTGCCAGAAACAGGGGGCGGAAAGAGACCCAGTACTTC

j_gene: TRBJ1-1
v_gene: TRBV5-1
d_gene: TRBD1
abundance: few
CDR3aa: CASSLATGVTEAFF
CDR3nt: TGCGCCAGCAGCTTGGCAACAGGGGTCACTGAAGCTTTCTTT

j_gene: TRBJ2-7
v_gene: TRBV28
d_gene: TRBD2
abundance: .
CDR3aa: CASMGRVLYEQYF
CDR3nt: TGTGCCAGCATGGGGAGGGTGCTGTACGAGCAGTACTTC

j_gene: TRBJ2-7
v_gene: TRBV20-1
d_gene: .
abundance: many
CDR3aa: CSARSPGSAYEQYF
CDR3nt: TGCAGTGCTAGATCACCAGGCAGTGCCTACGAGCAGTACTTC

j_gene: TRBJ2-3
v_gene: TRBV7-2
d_gene: TRBD2
abundance: .
CDR3aa: CASSMRLAGAGTDTQYF
CDR3nt: TGTGCCAGCAGCATGCGACTAGCGGGAGCCGGCACAGATACGCAGTATTTT

j_gene: TRBJ1-2
v_gene: TRBV27
d_gene: .
abundance: .
CDR3aa: CASSLERGGYYGYTF
CDR3nt: TGTGCCAGCAGTTTGGAGCGGGGCGGCTACTATGGCTACACCTTC

j_gene: TRBJ1-1
v_gene: TRBV30
d_gene: .
abundance: .
CDR3aa: CAWSPRTEAFF
CDR3nt: TGTGCCTGGAGCCCCCGCACTGAAGCTTTCTTT

j_gene: TRBJ1-4
v_gene: TRBV28
d_gene: .
abundance: .
CDR3aa: CASSLHSPQWSEKLFF
CDR3nt: TGTGCCAGCAGTCTCCACTCACCACAATGGAGTGAAAAACTGTTTTTT

j_gene: TRBJ1-4
v_gene: TRBV7-6
d_gene: .
abundance: .
CDR3aa: CASSLVAAGNEKLFF
CDR3nt: TGTGCCAGCAGCTTAGTCGCCGCGGGCAATGAAAAACTGTTTTTT

j_gene: TRBJ2-7
v_gene: TRBV29-1
d_gene: .
abundance: many
CDR3aa: CSVHSLDPSCEQYF
CDR3nt: TGCAGCGTTCACTCCTTGGACCCGTCTTGCGAGCAGTACTTC

j_gene: TRBJ2-3
v_gene: TRBV9
d_gene: TRBD1
abundance: many
CDR3aa: CASSVGGQGGDTQYF
CDR3nt: TGTGCCAGCAGCGTAGGAGGACAGGGGGGAGATACGCAGTATTTT

j_gene: TRBJ2-6
v_gene: TRBV20-1
d_gene: TRBD2
abundance: few
CDR3aa: CSATSGRSGANALTF
CDR3nt: TGCAGTGCGACTAGCGGGCGATCTGGGGCCAACGCCCTGACTTTC

j_gene: TRBJ2-4
v_gene: TRBV10-3
d_gene: .
abundance: many
CDR3aa: CAIMGAKNIQYF
CDR3nt: TGTGCCATCATGGGAGCCAAAAACATTCAGTACTTC

j_gene: TRBJ1-5
v_gene: TRBV12-3/TRBV12-4
d_gene: TRBD1
abundance: .
CDR3aa: CASSVDRGQPQHF
CDR3nt: TGTGCCAGCAGCGTAGACAGGGGTCAGCCCCAGCATTTT

j_gene: TRBJ2-7
v_gene: TRBV5-1
d_gene: .
abundance: many
CDR3aa: CASSLRSGGGEQYF
CDR3nt: TGCGCCAGCAGCTTGCGCTCCGGGGGAGGCGAGCAGTACTTC

j_gene: TRBJ2-4
v_gene: TRBV28
d_gene: .
abundance: .
CDR3aa: CASSLLGGGRAKNIQYF
CDR3nt: TGTGCCAGCAGTTTATTGGGTGGGGGTCGCGCCAAAAACATTCAGTACTTC

j_gene: TRBJ2-5
v_gene: TRBV7-2
d_gene: .
abundance: .
CDR3aa: CASSLGYGRETQYF
CDR3nt: TGTGCCAGCAGCTTAGGCTACGGACGGGAGACCCAGTACTTC

j_gene: TRBJ1-5
v_gene: TRBV29-1
d_gene: TRBD1
abundance: .
CDR3aa: CSVALTGTNQPQHF
CDR3nt: TGCAGCGTTGCCTTGACAGGGACCAATCAGCCCCAGCATTTT

j_gene: TRBJ1-3
v_gene: TRBV6-5
d_gene: .
abundance: .
CDR3aa: CASSSCRDNGNTIYF
CDR3nt: TGTGCCAGCAGCTCCTGCCGGGACAACGGGAACACCATATATTTT

j_gene: TRBJ1-1
v_gene: TRBV18
d_gene: .
abundance: few
CDR3aa: CASRGILSTEAFF
CDR3nt: TGTGCCAGCCGCGGCATCCTGAGCACTGAAGCTTTCTTT

j_gene: TRBJ1-4
v_gene: TRBV12-5
d_gene: .
abundance: few
CDR3aa: CASGSPGGFNEKLFF
CDR3nt: TGTGCTAGTGGTTCGCCGGGAGGGTTTAATGAAAAACTGTTTTTT